The T cell receptor (beta chain) described here comes from a study of T-cell reconstitution after alpha-beta-depleted transplantation in children. Study results and limitations: Roughly two months post-transplant, alpha-beta T cells reportedly originated from several hundred graft clones that had expanded. A year post-transplant, T-cell counts and diversity derived mostly from newly produced T cells.

Unique molecular identifiers were incorporated into the prepared TCRbeta library. TCRdb independently ran MiXCR on the PCR reads; one entry per CDR3 protein. This sample has around 960,000 distinct CDR3 sequences; 25% to 35% occur once, and the top ten carry over 25%. V was trimmed by 1 base and J by 1 base, leaving 10 bases between them. The CDR3 is made up of 15 amino acids. Germline V lookup: CDR1 SGHTA, CDR2 FQGNSA. This clonotype came up a few times. The antigen is undetermined. The sequenced sample was PBMCs, mostly from graft donor cells, obtained 360 days after TCRalphabeta/CD19-depleted stem cell transplant. The receptor was isolated from a boy younger than two who had a stem cell transplant for SCID, so the T cells may come from the graft donor. V is TRBV7-2 and J is TRBJ2-5; D is ambiguous. CDR3 nucleotide sequence: TGTGCCAGCAGCTTAGGAGGCTATAGCCAAGAGACCCAGTACTTC. Its translation: CASSLGGYSQETQYF.